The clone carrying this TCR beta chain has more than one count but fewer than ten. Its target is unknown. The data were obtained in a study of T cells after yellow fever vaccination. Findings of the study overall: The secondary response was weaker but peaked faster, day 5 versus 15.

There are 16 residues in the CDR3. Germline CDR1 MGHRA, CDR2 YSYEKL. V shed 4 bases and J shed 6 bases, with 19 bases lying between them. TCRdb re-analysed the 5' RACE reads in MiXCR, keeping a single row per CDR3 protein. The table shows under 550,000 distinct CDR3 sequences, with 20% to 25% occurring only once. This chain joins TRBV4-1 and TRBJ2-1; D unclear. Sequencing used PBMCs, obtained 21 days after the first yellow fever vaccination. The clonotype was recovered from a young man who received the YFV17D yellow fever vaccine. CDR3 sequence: CASSRLTGHMSNEQFF. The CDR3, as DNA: TGCGCCAGCAGCCGACTGACTGGGCATATGTCCAATGAGCAGTTCTTC.